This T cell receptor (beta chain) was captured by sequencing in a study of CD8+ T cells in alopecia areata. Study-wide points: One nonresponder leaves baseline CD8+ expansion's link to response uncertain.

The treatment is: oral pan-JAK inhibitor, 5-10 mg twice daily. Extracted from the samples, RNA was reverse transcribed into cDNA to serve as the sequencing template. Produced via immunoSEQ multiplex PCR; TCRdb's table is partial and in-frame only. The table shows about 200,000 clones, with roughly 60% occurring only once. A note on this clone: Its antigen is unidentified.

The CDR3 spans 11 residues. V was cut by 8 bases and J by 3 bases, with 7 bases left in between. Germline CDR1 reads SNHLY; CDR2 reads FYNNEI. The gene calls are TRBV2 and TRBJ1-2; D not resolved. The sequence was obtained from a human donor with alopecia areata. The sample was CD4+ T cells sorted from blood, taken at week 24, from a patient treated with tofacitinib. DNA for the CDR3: TGTGCCAGCGGCAGCGACTATGGCTACACCTTC. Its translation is CASGSDYGYTF.